These 10 T cell receptor beta chains came from one sample sequenced in a study of blood T cell repertoires in COVID-19. Here immunoSEQ multiplex PCR was the method, and the copy in TCRdb shows in-frame clones only, minus some. The profile covers 200,000 to 250,000 clones, with around 90% appearing a single time and roughly 0.79% taken by the ten largest. Sequencing was carried out using peripheral blood. These receptors originate from a man aged 30 to 39 with COVID-19, enrolled during active disease.

This sequence joins TRBV9 and TRBJ2-3; weak D call: TRBD1 (6 bases). V was cut by 0 bases and J by 4 bases, with 9 bases left in between. The CDR3 loop spans 14 amino acids. Germline V gene lookup returns CDR1 SGDLS and CDR2 YYNGEE. The CDR3 DNA reads as TGTGCCAGCAGCGTAGGGGCAGGGGCAGATACGCAGTATTTT. It is translated as CASSVGAGADTQYF.

J is TRBJ1-6 and V is TRBV13, with unresolved D. V was trimmed by 4 bases and J by 9 bases, leaving 22 bases between them. The CDR3 extends over 17 amino acids. The germline V gene encodes CDR1 PRHDT and CDR2 FYEKMQ (reference sequence). The CDR3 is CASSSSEGGPEGSPLHF. The CDR3 DNA follows: TGTGCCAGCAGCTCTTCCGAGGGTGGCCCAGAGGGTTCACCCCTCCACTTT. The whole variable domain, filled in from reference TRBV13 and TRBJ1-6, reads AAGVIQSPRHLIKEKRETATLKCYPIPRHDTVYWYQQGPGQDPQFLISFYEKMQSDKGSIPDRFSAQQFSDYHSELNMSSLELGDSALYFCASSSSEGGPEGSPLHFGNGTRLTVT.

The rearrangement links TRBV2 to TRBJ2-1; 10 bases align to TRBD2. The V segment lost 3 bases and the J segment 5 bases; nucleotides outside the gene matches: 1. The CDR3 contains 14 residues. Germline loops: CDR1 SNHLY, CDR2 FYNNEI. Here the CDR3 reads CASSDSGGNNEQFF. CDR3 DNA sequence: TGTGCCAGCAGTGATAGCGGGGGGAACAATGAGCAGTTCTTC.

The chain recombines TRBV9 with TRBJ1-1; D unclear. Germline V gives CDR1 SGDLS, CDR2 YYNGEE. Trimming pared 5 bases from V and 0 bases from J, leaving 8 bases between. The length of the CDR3 is 13 residues. The chain's CDR3 is CASSEQLNTEAFF. DNA of the CDR3: TGTGCCAGCAGTGAACAACTGAACACTGAAGCTTTCTTT. Drawing the rest from reference TRBV9 and TRBJ1-1, the complete variable domain is DSGVTQTPKHLITATGQRVTLRCSPRSGDLSVYWYQQSLDQGLQFLIQYYNGEERAKGNILERFSAQQFPDLHSELNLSSLELGDSALYFCASSEQLNTEAFFGQGTRLTVV.

The chain has TRBV7-2 and TRBJ2-7, with TRBD1 identical over 9 bases. Germline-derived CDR1 and CDR2 are SGHTA and FQGNSA. The CDR3 has 16 residues. J lost 9 bases, V lost 5 bases, and 17 bases had no gene match. CDR3 protein: CASSLLYRDRVYRQYF. The CDR3 bases are TGTGCCAGCAGCCTCTTGTACCGGGACAGGGTATATAGGCAGTACTTC.

The chain is built from TRBV7-9 and TRBJ1-4; D possibly corresponds to TRBD1 (5 bases). Germline V gene sequence: CDR1 SEHNR, CDR2 FQNEAQ (reference sequence). Trimming took off 3 bases at V and 5 bases at J, with 10 bases between the two ends. The CDR3 is 14 residues long. CDR3: CASSLRAGNEKLFF. For the CDR3, the DNA is TGTGCCAGCAGCTTGCGTGCAGGGAATGAAAAACTGTTTTTT.

This chain links TRBV3-1 (or the pseudogene TRBV3-2) with TRBJ2-5; 8 positions match TRBD1. The ends lost 1 base at V and 5 bases at J; junction bases unmatched: 9. Germline V gene lookup returns CDR1 LGHDT and CDR2 YNNKEL (reference sequence). The CDR3 is 16 residues long. The CDR3 coding sequence is TGTGCCAGCAGCCAAGTCGGGACAGGTTCGTGGGAGACCCAGTACTTC. Translation: CASSQVGTGSWETQYF.

V gene TRBV19 combines with J gene TRBJ1-4; 8 bases agree with TRBD1. After removal of 4 bases from V and 4 bases from J, the junction contained 5 bases not matched to a gene. This CDR3 comprises 15 residues. Germline V gene data show CDR1 as LNHDA and CDR2 as SQIVND (reference sequence). CDR3 DNA: TGTGCCAGTAGTACCGGACAGGGATATAATGAAAAACTGTTTTTT. Encoded protein: CASSTGQGYNEKLFF.

This clone was seen once. V is TRBV5-1 and J is TRBJ2-5; TRBD2 might be the D (6 bases). The CDR3 length is 15 residues. Germline CDR1 is SGHRS and CDR2 is YFSETQ. The V gene lost 2 bases and the J gene lost 4 bases, with 15 bases spanning the gap. The CDR3 DNA sequence: TGCGCCAGCAGCTTAGGTCCCGGGAGCGGAGAGACCCAGTACTTC. Protein: CASSLGPGSGETQYF.

CDR3 loop: CASSEARAQNRGDNQPQHF. The CDR3 DNA sequence: TGTGCCAGCAGTGAAGCCAGGGCCCAGAACCGGGGGGACAATCAGCCCCAGCATTTT. The chain employs TRBV6-1 and TRBJ1-5; perhaps TRBD1 as D (5 bases). CDR1 MNHNS and CDR2 SASEGT come from the germline V gene. The V gene lost 0 bases and the J gene lost 3 bases, with 21 bases spanning the gap. The CDR3 length is 19 residues.